A selection of T cell receptor beta chains follows, all from one sample in a study of shared clonotypes between healthy human individuals. Assay: immunoSEQ multiplex PCR; the TCRdb copy retains only in-frame clones and omits some. The table has about 2 million clones, over 85% seen once; the top ten hold 0.9% to 1.3%. The sequencing sample was made of naive CD8+ T cells sorted from blood. These receptors all stem from a man aged 18 to 29 in good health. Each CDR3 is given with its conserved first and last residue. A D gene is named only where the DNA matches it firmly. Clone size is not always given. Where it is, it says once, few, many or a class for expanded clones.

d_call: .
j_call: TRBJ2-1
v_call: TRBV7-9
clone_size: .
cdr3_nt: TGTGCCAGCAGCGCCCTTCATCCCAGCTCCTACAATGAGCAGTTCTTC
cdr3_aa: CASSALHPSSYNEQFF

d_call: .
j_call: TRBJ2-1
v_call: TRBV4-1
clone_size: .
cdr3_nt: TGCGCCAGCAGCCTGATCCATGGCGAGCAGTTCTTC
cdr3_aa: CASSLIHGEQFF

d_call: TRBD2
j_call: TRBJ2-5
v_call: TRBV7-7
clone_size: .
cdr3_nt: TGTGCTAGCAGCTTTCTGGGACTAGCGGGAGTAGGGCAAGAGACCCAGTACTTC
cdr3_aa: CASSFLGLAGVGQETQYF

d_call: .
j_call: TRBJ2-3
v_call: TRBV6-1
clone_size: .
cdr3_nt: TGTGCCAGCAGTACGCGCTCAGGGACAGATACGCAGTATTTT
cdr3_aa: CASSTRSGTDTQYF

d_call: TRBD2
j_call: TRBJ2-3
v_call: TRBV10-1
clone_size: .
cdr3_nt: TGCGCCAGCAGTGATTATAGCGGGAGGGCCCCAGATACGCAGTATTTT
cdr3_aa: CASSDYSGRAPDTQYF

d_call: .
j_call: TRBJ1-4
v_call: TRBV6-6
clone_size: .
cdr3_nt: TGTGCCAGCAGTTACTCGCGGGAAAAACTGTTTTTT
cdr3_aa: CASSYSREKLFF

d_call: .
j_call: TRBJ1-4
v_call: TRBV29-1
clone_size: .
cdr3_nt: TGCAGCGTTGCCCTGCTTCCGGGACAAGAGGAAAAACTGTTTTTT
cdr3_aa: CSVALLPGQEEKLFF

d_call: .
j_call: TRBJ2-5
v_call: TRBV27
clone_size: .
cdr3_nt: TGTGCCAGCAGTCTTAGGGATTACAGAGGGGCCCAGTACTTC
cdr3_aa: CASSLRDYRGAQYF

d_call: TRBD2
j_call: TRBJ2-5
v_call: TRBV7-9
clone_size: once
cdr3_nt: TGTGCCAGCAGCTTAAGTCTAGCGGGACCACAAGAGACCCAGTACTTC
cdr3_aa: CASSLSLAGPQETQYF

d_call: .
j_call: TRBJ2-2
v_call: TRBV6-1
clone_size: .
cdr3_nt: TGTGCCACCTCGGACCTTGCCGGGGAGCTGTTTTTT
cdr3_aa: CATSDLAGELFF

d_call: .
j_call: TRBJ1-5
v_call: TRBV4-3
clone_size: .
cdr3_nt: TGCGCCAGCAGCCAAGGCTCAGGGAATAGTCATAGGTGGCTGCCCCAGCATTTT
cdr3_aa: CASSQGSGNSHRWLPQHF

d_call: .
j_call: TRBJ1-2
v_call: TRBV9
clone_size: .
cdr3_nt: TGTGCCAGCAGCGTAGGCCCGAAGACAGGAGACTACGGCTACACCTTC
cdr3_aa: CASSVGPKTGDYGYTF

d_call: .
j_call: TRBJ2-1
v_call: TRBV27
clone_size: .
cdr3_nt: TGTGCCAGCAGTTTGGAGGGAGACAATGAGCAGTTCTTC
cdr3_aa: CASSLEGDNEQFF

d_call: .
j_call: TRBJ1-2
v_call: TRBV7-9
clone_size: once
cdr3_nt: TGTGCCAGCGTCGATGGCGGGTTCCATGGCTACACCTTC
cdr3_aa: CASVDGGFHGYTF

d_call: .
j_call: TRBJ2-2
v_call: TRBV27
clone_size: .
cdr3_nt: TGTGCCAGCAGTTTAGGTGGAGGGGCCGGGGAGCTGTTTTTT
cdr3_aa: CASSLGGGAGELFF

d_call: .
j_call: TRBJ2-1
v_call: TRBV7-9
clone_size: .
cdr3_nt: TGTGCCAGCAGCTTTATTCAATCCTACAATGAGCAGTTCTTC
cdr3_aa: CASSFIQSYNEQFF

d_call: TRBD2
j_call: TRBJ2-1
v_call: TRBV14
clone_size: once
cdr3_nt: TGTGCCAGCAGCCCCAGAGCGGGACCCTACAATGAGCAGTTCTTC
cdr3_aa: CASSPRAGPYNEQFF

d_call: .
j_call: TRBJ1-5
v_call: TRBV11-2
clone_size: .
cdr3_nt: TGTGCCAGCAGCTTAACGGGTAGCAATCAGCCCCAGCATTTT
cdr3_aa: CASSLTGSNQPQHF

d_call: .
j_call: TRBJ2-7
v_call: TRBV29-1
clone_size: .
cdr3_nt: TGCAGCGTTGGCCCATCGGGCGGCTCCTACGAGCAGTACTTC
cdr3_aa: CSVGPSGGSYEQYF

d_call: TRBD2
j_call: TRBJ2-3
v_call: TRBV7-8
clone_size: .
cdr3_nt: TGTGCCAGCAGCTTCCCGGGACTAGCGGACACAGATACGCAGTATTTT
cdr3_aa: CASSFPGLADTDTQYF

d_call: TRBD2
j_call: TRBJ2-7
v_call: TRBV5-1
clone_size: .
cdr3_nt: TGCGCCAGCAGCTTGGATTGGCGACTAGCGGGAGTCAACTACGAGCAGTACTTC
cdr3_aa: CASSLDWRLAGVNYEQYF

d_call: TRBD1
j_call: TRBJ1-4
v_call: TRBV9
clone_size: .
cdr3_nt: TGTGCCAGCAGCGTAGGGGACAGGGCCGATGAAAAACTGTTTTTT
cdr3_aa: CASSVGDRADEKLFF

d_call: TRBD2
j_call: TRBJ2-2
v_call: TRBV6-5
clone_size: .
cdr3_nt: TGTGCCAGCAGCCAAGCGGGGGGCTACACCGGGGAGCTGTTTTTT
cdr3_aa: CASSQAGGYTGELFF

d_call: TRBD1
j_call: TRBJ1-4
v_call: TRBV27
clone_size: .
cdr3_nt: TGTGCCAGCAGTTTACGAGAGGGGGCATCGGGAAAACTGTTTTTT
cdr3_aa: CASSLREGASGKLFF

d_call: TRBD2
j_call: TRBJ2-7
v_call: TRBV6-1
clone_size: few
cdr3_nt: TGTGCCAGCAGTGAGTCGGGGGGTTCCTACGAGCAGTACTTC
cdr3_aa: CASSESGGSYEQYF

d_call: .
j_call: TRBJ1-4
v_call: TRBV29-1
clone_size: few
cdr3_nt: TGCAGCGTTGGGGAGGCCCAAGGACTGTTTTTT
cdr3_aa: CSVGEAQGLFF

d_call: .
j_call: TRBJ2-3
v_call: TRBV9
clone_size: .
cdr3_nt: TGTGCCAGCAGCGCAGCCGGGACAGGGAGTGTAGCGGGAGGTTTAGATACGCAGTATTTT
cdr3_aa: CASSAAGTGSVAGGLDTQYF

d_call: .
j_call: TRBJ2-2
v_call: TRBV9
clone_size: .
cdr3_nt: TGTGCCAGCAGCGTAGTTGCGGGTCTGGACACCGGGGAGCTGTTTTTT
cdr3_aa: CASSVVAGLDTGELFF

d_call: TRBD1
j_call: TRBJ1-3
v_call: TRBV27
clone_size: .
cdr3_nt: TGTGCCAGCAGAAGGACAGGCGGGTTAGCTGGAAACACCATATATTTT
cdr3_aa: CASRRTGGLAGNTIYF

d_call: TRBD1
j_call: TRBJ2-3
v_call: TRBV29-1
clone_size: .
cdr3_nt: TGCAGCGTCGAGGGGGACAGTTCCACAGATACGCAGTATTTT
cdr3_aa: CSVEGDSSTDTQYF

d_call: .
j_call: TRBJ2-3
v_call: TRBV10-1
clone_size: .
cdr3_nt: TGCGCCAGCCCGATACGACTTGAGAGCACAGATACGCAGTATTTT
cdr3_aa: CASPIRLESTDTQYF

d_call: .
j_call: TRBJ1-1
v_call: TRBV9
clone_size: .
cdr3_nt: TGTGCCAGCTCCTACTCGGGGGCTCAGACCGAAGCTTTCTTT
cdr3_aa: CASSYSGAQTEAFF